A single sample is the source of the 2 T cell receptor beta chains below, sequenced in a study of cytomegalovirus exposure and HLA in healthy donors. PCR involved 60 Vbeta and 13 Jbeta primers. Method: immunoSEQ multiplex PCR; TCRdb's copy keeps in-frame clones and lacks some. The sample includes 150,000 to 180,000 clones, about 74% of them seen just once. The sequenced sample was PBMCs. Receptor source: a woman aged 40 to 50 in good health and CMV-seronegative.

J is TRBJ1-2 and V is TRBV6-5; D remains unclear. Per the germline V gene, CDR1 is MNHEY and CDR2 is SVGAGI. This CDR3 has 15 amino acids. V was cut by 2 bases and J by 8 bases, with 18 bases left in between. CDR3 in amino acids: CASSYLLPLGIGYTF. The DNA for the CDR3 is TGTGCCAGCAGTTACCTCTTGCCCCTCGGGATAGGCTACACCTTC.

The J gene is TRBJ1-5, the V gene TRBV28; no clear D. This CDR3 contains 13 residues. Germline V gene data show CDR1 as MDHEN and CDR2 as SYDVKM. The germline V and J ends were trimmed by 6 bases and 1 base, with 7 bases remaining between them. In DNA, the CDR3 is TGTGCCAGCAGAGAACAGAGCAATCAGCCCCAGCATTTT. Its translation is CASREQSNQPQHF.